Listed here are 9 T cell receptor beta chains from one sample, sequenced in a study of early T cells in non-severe SARS-CoV-2 infection. TCRdb fed the 5' RACE reads into MiXCR, producing one record per CDR3 protein. The table records 55,000 to 85,000 distinct CDR3 sequences, about 9% of them present only once. This material consisted of whole blood, taken at baseline. The source of these receptors is an adult who was a healthcare worker with PCR-confirmed SARS-CoV-2 infection or an uninfected control (not recorded which).

This clonotype was observed at least ten times. The chain carries TRBV7-9 and TRBJ1-1; D possibly corresponds to TRBD1 (5 bases). Trimming left V 4 bases short and J 1 base short, with 16 bases between. The CDR3 has 16 residues. Germline CDR1 is SEHNR and CDR2 is FQNEAQ (reference sequence). DNA of the CDR3: TGTGCCAGCAGCTCCATGGGAATCGGGGGGAACACTGAAGCTTTCTTT. Its protein product is CASSSMGIGGNTEAFF. The complete variable domain, with remaining parts taken from reference TRBV7-9 and TRBJ1-1, reads DTGVSQNPRHKITKRGQNVTFRCDPISEHNRLYWYRQTLGQGPEFLTYFQNEAQLEKSRLLSDRFSAERPKGSFSTLEIQRTEQGDSAMYLCASSSMGIGGNTEAFFGQGTRLTVV.

The gene calls are TRBV6-1 and TRBJ2-7, with D unresolved. Trimming took 0 bases from V and 0 from J, leaving 15 bases between them. Germline CDR1 MNHNS, CDR2 SASEGT. The CDR3 covers 17 residues. CDR3 sequence (DNA): TGTGCCAGCAGTGAAGCCCTCGGTGGCAGAAGCTCCTACGAGCAGTACTTC. Protein sequence: CASSEALGGRSSYEQYF.

This clonotype was counted at least ten times. The V and J genes are TRBV29-1 and TRBJ2-1; D ambiguous. The CDR3 loop spans 15 amino acids. CDR1 is SQVTM, CDR2 ANQGSEA, per germline. Trimming left V 8 bases short and J 8 bases short, with 25 bases between. The CDR3 nucleotides are TGCAGCCACTTAAGTGGACCCATGGCAGTTGATGAGCAGTTCTTC. Translated, it gives CSHLSGPMAVDEQFF.

This clonotype was picked up a small number of times. The chain joins TRBV10-2 to TRBJ2-7; D possibly corresponds to TRBD1 (5 bases). V was clipped by 3 bases and J by 0 bases, with 6 bases between them. CDR3 size: 13 residues. CDR1 is WSHSY, CDR2 SAAADI, per germline. The chain's CDR3 is CASSEDSSYEQYF. Written as DNA, the CDR3 is TGCGCCAGCAGTGAAGACAGCTCCTACGAGCAGTACTTC.

This clonotype has just a few counts. V is TRBV5-4 and J is TRBJ2-5, with D perhaps given as TRBD1 or TRBD2 (5 bases each). This CDR3 has 16 residues. CDR1 is SGHNT, CDR2 YYREEE, per germline (reference sequence). V lost 1 base to trimming and J lost 2 bases, with 15 bases between them. The CDR3 DNA reads as TGTGCCAGCAGCTTGATGTGGGCTGGGGGACAAGAGACCCAGTACTTC. Protein: CASSLMWAGGQETQYF.

Many counts were recorded for this clonotype. The gene calls are TRBV7-2 and TRBJ2-3, with TRBD2 identical over 11 bases. Germline V gene lookup returns CDR1 SGHTA and CDR2 FQGNSA. The CDR3 is 16 residues long. Losses at the gene ends were 5 bases for V and 2 bases for J; bases not matched to a gene: 6. The CDR3 nucleotides read TGTGCCAGCAGCCCACGACTAGCGGGATCCACAGATACGCAGTATTTT. Residues: CASSPRLAGSTDTQYF.

This clonotype showed up just a few times. The genes are TRBV7-2 and TRBJ2-3; TRBD2 matches at 7 bases. CDR3 length: 14 residues. Losses at the gene ends were 6 bases for V and 6 bases for J; bases not matched to a gene: 9. Germline V gives CDR1 SGHTA, CDR2 FQGNSA. Here the CDR3 reads CASRPSGKGDTQYF. The CDR3 coding sequence is TGTGCCAGCAGACCTAGCGGAAAAGGGGATACGCAGTATTTT.

This clonotype was seen many times. The chain employs TRBV6-2 or TRBV6-3 and TRBJ2-1; D not certain. The CDR3 sequence is 14 residues long. Per the germline V gene, CDR1 is MNHEY and CDR2 is SVGEGT. V lost 5 bases, J lost 10 bases, and 18 bases lay in between. CDR3 region: CASSALLIRHEQFF. CDR3 DNA sequence: TGTGCCAGCAGTGCCCTCCTCATCCGGCACGAGCAGTTCTTC.

This chain connects TRBV28 to TRBJ2-7; TRBD1 matches 7 bases. The CDR3 runs to 14 residues. Germline V gene sequence: CDR1 MDHEN, CDR2 SYDVKM. The V segment lost 7 bases and the J segment 1 base; nucleotides outside the gene matches: 7. The CDR3 is CASTWNRGSYEQYF. For the CDR3, the DNA is TGTGCCAGCACCTGGAACAGGGGATCCTACGAGCAGTACTTC.